Listed below are T cell receptor beta chains from one sample, sequenced in a study of blood T cell repertoires in COVID-19. Sequencing was performed with immunoSEQ multiplex PCR; in TCRdb, only in-frame clones are kept and a portion is missing. The repertoire includes about 150,000 clones, about four fifths of them detected once, and roughly 19% sits in the top ten. The source material was peripheral blood. These receptors all stem from a woman between 70 and 85 years old who had recovered from COVID-19. Each CDR3 is given with its conserved first and last residue. The order of the fields is V gene, clone size, J gene, D gene, CDR3 protein, CDR3 DNA. A D gene is named only where the DNA matches it firmly. Size tells how often a clone was seen (once, few, many) or the class of an expanded clone, and some rows leave it out.

V: TRBV3-1/TRBV3-2
size: NA
J: TRBJ1-4
D: NA
CDR3: CASSQTVQKLFF
DNA: TGTGCCAGCAGCCAAACAGTGCAAAAACTGTTTTTT

V: TRBV7-6
size: NA
J: TRBJ2-2
D: TRBD2
CDR3: CASSPLAVQAAGELFF
DNA: TGTGCCAGCAGCCCACTAGCGGTACAGGCGGCCGGGGAGCTGTTTTTT

V: TRBV5-4
size: NA
J: TRBJ2-1
D: TRBD2
CDR3: CASSPGLAGGPSHEQFF
DNA: TGTGCCAGCAGCCCGGGACTAGCGGGAGGGCCCTCCCATGAGCAGTTCTTC

V: TRBV9
size: NA
J: TRBJ2-1
D: TRBD2
CDR3: CASSQGTSGGEQFF
DNA: TGTGCCAGCAGCCAAGGGACTAGCGGGGGTGAGCAGTTCTTC

V: TRBV18
size: NA
J: TRBJ2-1
D: NA
CDR3: CASSPPVGEQFF
DNA: TGTGCCAGCTCACCTCCCGTCGGTGAGCAGTTCTTC

V: TRBV2
size: NA
J: TRBJ2-2
D: TRBD1
CDR3: CATRDGQGAGNTEELFF
DNA: TGTGCCACGAGAGACGGACAGGGGGCAGGGAACACCGAGGAGCTGTTTTTT

V: TRBV6-5
size: NA
J: TRBJ2-1
D: NA
CDR3: CASSYSMGAPYNEQFF
DNA: TGTGCCAGCAGTTACTCGATGGGGGCCCCCTACAATGAGCAGTTCTTC

V: TRBV19
size: NA
J: TRBJ2-7
D: NA
CDR3: CASSIPSYEQYF
DNA: TGTGCCAGTAGTATACCGAGTTACGAGCAGTACTTC

V: TRBV15
size: NA
J: TRBJ1-1
D: NA
CDR3: CATSRDVAGNTEAFF
DNA: TGTGCCACCAGCAGAGACGTGGCAGGGAACACTGAAGCTTTCTTT

V: TRBV7-3
size: NA
J: TRBJ2-3
D: NA
CDR3: CASSPQGTDTQYF
DNA: TGTGCCAGCAGCCCCCAGGGCACAGATACGCAGTATTTT

V: TRBV28
size: NA
J: TRBJ2-7
D: TRBD1
CDR3: CALKSHRGPSGEQYF
DNA: TGTGCCCTTAAATCCCACAGGGGGCCCTCCGGCGAGCAGTACTTC

V: TRBV5-6
size: NA
J: TRBJ2-2
D: TRBD2
CDR3: CASSLTSGAGELFF
DNA: TGTGCCAGCAGCCTCACTAGCGGCGCCGGGGAGCTGTTTTTT

V: TRBV4-3
size: NA
J: TRBJ2-1
D: NA
CDR3: CASSQGPPPSGGGGEQFF
DNA: TGCGCCAGCAGCCAAGGGCCCCCACCTAGCGGAGGGGGTGGTGAGCAGTTCTTC

V: TRBV6-2/TRBV6-3
size: NA
J: TRBJ1-2
D: TRBD1
CDR3: CASSWDRGYGYTF
DNA: TGTGCCAGCAGCTGGGACAGGGGCTATGGCTACACCTTC

V: TRBV19
size: NA
J: TRBJ1-1
D: NA
CDR3: CASSIVSVNTEAFF
DNA: TGTGCCAGTAGTATAGTGTCGGTGAACACTGAAGCTTTCTTT

V: TRBV28
size: once
J: TRBJ1-1
D: NA
CDR3: CASSPTRMNTEAFF
DNA: TGTGCCAGCAGTCCAACACGAATGAACACTGAAGCTTTCTTT

V: TRBV3-1/TRBV3-2
size: NA
J: TRBJ1-1
D: NA
CDR3: CASSQPTETNTEAFF
DNA: TGTGCCAGCAGCCAGCCGACAGAGACGAACACTGAAGCTTTCTTT

V: TRBV3-1/TRBV3-2
size: NA
J: TRBJ1-2
D: NA
CDR3: CASSQGGVPYGYTF
DNA: TGTGCCAGCAGCCAAGGGGGGGTTCCTTATGGCTACACCTTC

V: TRBV10-3
size: NA
J: TRBJ1-2
D: TRBD1
CDR3: CATTTGAVGYTF
DNA: TGTGCCACCACGACAGGGGCGGTTGGCTACACCTTC

V: TRBV9
size: NA
J: TRBJ1-2
D: NA
CDR3: CASRGAFTNYGYTF
DNA: TGTGCCAGCAGGGGAGCCTTTACTAACTATGGCTACACCTTC

V: TRBV30
size: NA
J: TRBJ1-2
D: NA
CDR3: CAWSVSGGGYTF
DNA: TGTGCCTGGAGTGTATCGGGGGGCGGCTACACCTTC

V: TRBV11-2
size: NA
J: TRBJ1-2
D: NA
CDR3: CASSGHSYGYTF
DNA: TGTGCCAGCAGCGGACACTCGTATGGCTACACCTTC

V: TRBV18
size: NA
J: TRBJ2-3
D: TRBD2
CDR3: CASSHGLAGGPVDTQYF
DNA: TGTGCCAGCTCACACGGACTAGCGGGAGGGCCCGTAGATACGCAGTATTTT

V: TRBV10-3
size: NA
J: TRBJ1-5
D: TRBD1
CDR3: CATAWDSQNQPQHF
DNA: TGTGCCACCGCATGGGACAGCCAGAATCAGCCCCAGCATTTT

V: TRBV5-4
size: NA
J: TRBJ2-1
D: TRBD2
CDR3: CASSLARGGGDEQFF
DNA: TGTGCCAGCAGCTTGGCGCGGGGGGGCGGAGATGAGCAGTTCTTC

V: TRBV5-8
size: once
J: TRBJ1-1
D: NA
CDR3: CASSSAGSNTEAFF
DNA: TGTGCCAGCAGCTCAGCGGGAAGCAACACTGAAGCTTTCTTT

V: TRBV3-1/TRBV3-2
size: few
J: TRBJ2-7
D: TRBD2
CDR3: CASSQAGGQYF
DNA: TGTGCCAGCAGCCAAGCGGGAGGGCAGTACTTC

V: TRBV7-6
size: NA
J: TRBJ2-6
D: TRBD1
CDR3: CASSPTGMSSGANVLTF
DNA: TGTGCCAGCAGCCCGACAGGGATGAGCTCTGGGGCCAACGTCCTGACTTTC

V: TRBV11-2
size: NA
J: TRBJ1-1
D: NA
CDR3: CASTRGLVNTEAFF
DNA: TGTGCCAGCACCCGAGGACTGGTGAACACTGAAGCTTTCTTT

V: TRBV5-1
size: NA
J: TRBJ2-7
D: TRBD1
CDR3: CASSLWQGVSYEQYF
DNA: TGCGCCAGCAGCTTGTGGCAGGGGGTCTCCTACGAGCAGTACTTC

V: TRBV6-5
size: NA
J: TRBJ2-7
D: TRBD1
CDR3: CASSPRTGLPYEQYF
DNA: TGTGCCAGCAGTCCCCGGACAGGTTTGCCCTACGAGCAGTACTTC

V: TRBV5-1
size: NA
J: TRBJ2-1
D: TRBD2
CDR3: CASSLAPAGGAGEQFF
DNA: TGCGCCAGCAGCTTGGCGCCAGCGGGGGGCGCCGGGGAGCAGTTCTTC

V: TRBV20-1
size: NA
J: TRBJ2-3
D: TRBD2
CDR3: CSASSSGITDTQYF
DNA: TGCAGTGCTAGTTCTAGCGGGATAACAGATACGCAGTATTTT

V: TRBV5-1
size: NA
J: TRBJ1-3
D: NA
CDR3: CASSLGRASGNTIYF
DNA: TGCGCCAGCAGCTTGGGGAGAGCCTCTGGAAACACCATATATTTT

V: TRBV6-5
size: once
J: TRBJ2-6
D: TRBD1
CDR3: CAIQTGPPGANVLTF
DNA: TGTGCCATTCAGACAGGGCCCCCTGGGGCCAACGTCCTGACTTTC

V: TRBV19
size: once
J: TRBJ2-7
D: TRBD1
CDR3: CASSTALTGQGYEQYF
DNA: TGTGCCAGTAGTACCGCCCTGACAGGGCAGGGGTACGAGCAGTACTTC

V: TRBV28
size: once
J: TRBJ1-2
D: TRBD1
CDR3: CASRTPGTGAGYTF
DNA: TGTGCCAGCAGAACCCCCGGGACAGGGGCCGGCTACACCTTC

V: TRBV28
size: NA
J: TRBJ1-5
D: NA
CDR3: CASSLTGGSNQPQHF
DNA: TGTGCCAGCAGTTTAACCGGGGGTAGCAATCAGCCCCAGCATTTT

V: TRBV11-2
size: NA
J: TRBJ2-1
D: TRBD2
CDR3: CASSLGAGGGLAGRNEQFF
DNA: TGTGCCAGCAGCTTAGGGGCCGGCGGGGGACTAGCGGGACGCAATGAGCAGTTCTTC

V: TRBV2
size: NA
J: TRBJ2-1
D: TRBD2
CDR3: CASSELRGVGEQFF
DNA: TGTGCCAGCAGTGAATTGCGGGGGGTAGGGGAGCAGTTCTTC

V: TRBV20-1
size: NA
J: TRBJ1-1
D: TRBD1
CDR3: CSASPPPTGGWDTEAFF
DNA: TGCAGTGCTAGTCCCCCCCCAACAGGGGGCTGGGACACTGAAGCTTTCTTT

V: TRBV5-6
size: NA
J: TRBJ2-3
D: NA
CDR3: CASSLFGGAGGTDTQYF
DNA: TGTGCCAGCAGCTTGTTTGGCGGGGCAGGCGGCACAGATACGCAGTATTTT

V: TRBV21-1
size: NA
J: TRBJ1-1
D: NA
CDR3: CASSARDSAGSFF
DNA: TGTGCCAGCAGCGCCCGGGATTCGGCGGGGTCTTTCTTT

V: TRBV5-1
size: NA
J: TRBJ2-7
D: TRBD2
CDR3: CASSPREGSYEQYF
DNA: TGCGCCAGCAGCCCCCGGGAGGGCTCCTACGAGCAGTACTTC

V: TRBV7-2
size: NA
J: TRBJ1-2
D: TRBD1
CDR3: CASSSGTGIGYTF
DNA: TGTGCCAGCAGCTCGGGGACAGGGATCGGCTACACCTTC

V: TRBV3-1/TRBV3-2
size: NA
J: TRBJ1-4
D: NA
CDR3: CASSQERLREKLFF
DNA: TGTGCCAGCAGCCAAGAGCGTCTGCGTGAAAAACTGTTTTTT

V: TRBV12-3/TRBV12-4
size: NA
J: TRBJ1-2
D: NA
CDR3: CASSLGAAYGYTF
DNA: TGTGCCAGCAGTTTGGGGGCAGCCTATGGCTACACCTTC

V: TRBV2
size: NA
J: TRBJ2-7
D: NA
CDR3: CASSETDEQYF
DNA: TGTGCCAGCAGTGAAACTGACGAGCAGTACTTC

V: TRBV29-1
size: once
J: TRBJ1-1
D: NA
CDR3: CSAIRGSGEAFF
DNA: TGCAGCGCCATCCGGGGGTCCGGTGAAGCTTTCTTT

V: TRBV7-9
size: NA
J: TRBJ2-5
D: TRBD2
CDR3: CASSPEVSSGSWFQETQYF
DNA: TGTGCCAGCAGCCCCGAGGTTTCTAGCGGGTCCTGGTTCCAAGAGACCCAGTACTTC

V: TRBV27
size: NA
J: TRBJ2-1
D: TRBD2
CDR3: CASSLLSLAGGVNEQFF
DNA: TGTGCCAGCAGTTTATTGTCGCTAGCGGGGGGGGTCAATGAGCAGTTCTTC

V: TRBV19
size: once
J: TRBJ2-1
D: NA
CDR3: CASSPLGGAYNEQFF
DNA: TGTGCCAGTAGTCCCCTAGGGGGGGCCTACAATGAGCAGTTCTTC

V: TRBV10-3
size: few
J: TRBJ2-2
D: TRBD2
CDR3: CASRGTSGYTGELFF
DNA: TGTGCCTCCCGAGGGACTAGCGGATACACCGGGGAGCTGTTTTTT

V: TRBV27
size: NA
J: TRBJ2-1
D: TRBD2
CDR3: CASTRLAAGGENEQFF
DNA: TGTGCCAGCACCCGGCTCGCGGCGGGGGGGGAAAATGAGCAGTTCTTC